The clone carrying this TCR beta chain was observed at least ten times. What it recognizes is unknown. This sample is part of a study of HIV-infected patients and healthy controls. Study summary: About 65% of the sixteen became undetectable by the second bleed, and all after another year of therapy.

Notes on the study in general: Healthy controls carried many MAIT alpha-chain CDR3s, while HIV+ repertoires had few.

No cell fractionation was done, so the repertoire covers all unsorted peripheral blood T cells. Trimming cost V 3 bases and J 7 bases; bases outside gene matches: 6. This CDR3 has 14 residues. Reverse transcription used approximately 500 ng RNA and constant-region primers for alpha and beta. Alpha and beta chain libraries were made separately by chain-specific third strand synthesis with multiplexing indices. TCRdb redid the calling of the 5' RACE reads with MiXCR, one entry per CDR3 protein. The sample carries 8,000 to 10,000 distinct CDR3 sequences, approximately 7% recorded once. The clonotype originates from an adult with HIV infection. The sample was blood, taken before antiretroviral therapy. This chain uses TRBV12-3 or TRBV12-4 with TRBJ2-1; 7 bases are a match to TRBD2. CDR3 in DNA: TGTGCCAGCAGTTTTAGCGGGCTGAAAAATGAGCAGTTCTTC. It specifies CASSFSGLKNEQFF.